Listed below are T cell receptor beta chains from one sample, sequenced in a study of OX40 agonist ivuxolimab in advanced cancers. TCRdb keeps only in-frame clones here, not all; method: immunoSEQ multiplex PCR. This sample has tens of thousands of clones, with about 89% found just once. Source: CD4+ or CD8+ T cells sorted from blood, taken in a trial of the OX40 agonist ivuxolimab. The receptors shown here come from an adult with an advanced solid tumor such as melanoma, head and neck, liver or kidney cancer. Both conserved end residues are part of each CDR3. D genes are given only for firm matches. The size entry is marked missing in some rows and otherwise reads once, few, many or a size class.

J gene: TRBJ2-7
D gene: TRBD2
V gene: TRBV15
clone size: once
CDR3 protein: CATSAWTSGTYEQYF
CDR3 DNA: TGTGCCACCAGCGCTTGGACTAGCGGAACCTACGAGCAGTACTTC

J gene: TRBJ2-7
D gene: TRBD2
V gene: TRBV11-1
clone size: .
CDR3 protein: CASSQTSGRSYEQYF
CDR3 DNA: TGTGCCAGCAGCCAGACTAGCGGGAGATCCTACGAGCAGTACTTC

J gene: TRBJ2-2
D gene: .
V gene: TRBV9
clone size: .
CDR3 protein: CASSVALGSNTGELFF
CDR3 DNA: TGTGCCAGCAGCGTAGCACTAGGAAGTAACACCGGGGAGCTGTTTTTT

J gene: TRBJ1-1
D gene: TRBD1
V gene: TRBV19
clone size: .
CDR3 protein: CASNWGQGANTEAFF
CDR3 DNA: TGTGCCAGTAACTGGGGACAGGGGGCGAACACTGAAGCTTTCTTT

J gene: TRBJ2-5
D gene: .
V gene: TRBV18
clone size: .
CDR3 protein: CASSPTSEWDFYF
CDR3 DNA: TGTGCCAGCTCACCAACCAGCGAGTGGGATTTTTACTTC

J gene: TRBJ2-7
D gene: .
V gene: TRBV4-1
clone size: once
CDR3 protein: CASSQASSRGTYEQYF
CDR3 DNA: TGCGCCAGCAGCCAAGCCTCCAGCCGGGGGACCTACGAGCAGTACTTC

J gene: TRBJ2-5
D gene: .
V gene: TRBV28
clone size: once
CDR3 protein: CASSGVTDQQETQYF
CDR3 DNA: TGTGCCAGCAGTGGGGTAACGGACCAGCAAGAGACCCAGTACTTC

J gene: TRBJ2-7
D gene: TRBD1
V gene: TRBV2
clone size: .
CDR3 protein: CAKEGQGDEQYF
CDR3 DNA: TGTGCCAAGGAGGGACAGGGGGACGAGCAGTACTTC

J gene: TRBJ1-5
D gene: .
V gene: TRBV7-9
clone size: .
CDR3 protein: CASSLRGQPQHF
CDR3 DNA: TGTGCCAGCAGCTTAAGGGGTCAGCCCCAGCATTTT

J gene: TRBJ1-5
D gene: .
V gene: TRBV4-3
clone size: once
CDR3 protein: CASSQDREGDQPQHF
CDR3 DNA: TGCGCCAGCAGCCAAGATCGAGAAGGGGATCAGCCCCAGCATTTT

J gene: TRBJ2-7
D gene: .
V gene: TRBV19
clone size: .
CDR3 protein: CASSIGWTASYEQYF
CDR3 DNA: TGTGCCAGTAGTATAGGCTGGACCGCCTCCTACGAGCAGTACTTC

J gene: TRBJ2-5
D gene: .
V gene: TRBV6-6
clone size: .
CDR3 protein: CASSYSMGGAQETQYF
CDR3 DNA: TGTGCCAGCAGTTACTCGATGGGGGGGGCCCAAGAGACCCAGTACTTC

J gene: TRBJ2-2
D gene: .
V gene: TRBV5-1
clone size: .
CDR3 protein: CASSLDLHSFGELFF
CDR3 DNA: TGCGCCAGCAGTTTAGATTTACACTCGTTCGGGGAGCTGTTTTTT

J gene: TRBJ1-2
D gene: .
V gene: TRBV7-9
clone size: .
CDR3 protein: CASSLAVGTSANNYGYTF
CDR3 DNA: TGTGCCAGCAGCTTAGCGGTAGGAACCAGCGCCAATAACTATGGCTACACCTTC

J gene: TRBJ2-3
D gene: .
V gene: TRBV9
clone size: .
CDR3 protein: CASSVGTLASGRAQYF
CDR3 DNA: TGTGCCAGCAGCGTAGGGACGCTGGCGTCGGGTAGGGCGCAGTATTTT

J gene: TRBJ2-3
D gene: TRBD2
V gene: TRBV28
clone size: .
CDR3 protein: CASSPPGTSGTWDYTDTQYF
CDR3 DNA: TGTGCCAGCAGTCCCCCCGGGACTAGCGGGACCTGGGACTACACAGATACGCAGTATTTT

J gene: TRBJ2-5
D gene: .
V gene: TRBV19
clone size: .
CDR3 protein: CASSGLARQETQYF
CDR3 DNA: TGTGCCAGTAGTGGCCTAGCGAGGCAAGAGACCCAGTACTTC

J gene: TRBJ2-1
D gene: TRBD1
V gene: TRBV4-3
clone size: .
CDR3 protein: CASSQGTGGSAGEQFF
CDR3 DNA: TGCGCCAGCAGCCAAGGAACAGGGGGCTCGGCGGGGGAGCAGTTCTTC

J gene: TRBJ1-1
D gene: .
V gene: TRBV9
clone size: .
CDR3 protein: CASSGDNEEAFF
CDR3 DNA: TGTGCCAGCAGCGGGGACAACGAGGAAGCTTTCTTT

J gene: TRBJ2-5
D gene: .
V gene: TRBV4-3
clone size: .
CDR3 protein: CASSQGGEVETQYF
CDR3 DNA: TGCGCCAGCAGCCAAGGCGGGGAGGTAGAGACCCAGTACTTC

J gene: TRBJ2-7
D gene: .
V gene: TRBV13
clone size: .
CDR3 protein: CASSFSTYEQYF
CDR3 DNA: TGTGCCAGCAGCTTCTCTACCTACGAGCAGTACTTC

J gene: TRBJ2-3
D gene: .
V gene: TRBV7-9
clone size: .
CDR3 protein: CASSWTVYNTDTQYF
CDR3 DNA: TGTGCCAGCAGTTGGACAGTCTATAACACAGATACGCAGTATTTT

J gene: TRBJ2-2
D gene: .
V gene: TRBV10-1
clone size: few
CDR3 protein: CASRAGQGGELFF
CDR3 DNA: TGCGCCAGCAGGGCAGGGCAAGGCGGGGAGCTGTTTTTT

J gene: TRBJ2-3
D gene: TRBD1
V gene: TRBV9
clone size: .
CDR3 protein: CASSVEGQGVQDTQYF
CDR3 DNA: TGTGCCAGCAGCGTAGAGGGACAGGGGGTTCAAGATACGCAGTATTTT

J gene: TRBJ1-1
D gene: .
V gene: TRBV5-1
clone size: .
CDR3 protein: CASSLRPQENTEAFF
CDR3 DNA: TGCGCCAGCAGCTTGCGCCCTCAGGAGAACACTGAAGCTTTCTTT

J gene: TRBJ2-3
D gene: TRBD1
V gene: TRBV6-7
clone size: .
CDR3 protein: CASSLDRMDGDTQYF
CDR3 DNA: TGTGCCAGCAGTTTGGACAGGATGGACGGAGATACGCAGTATTTT

J gene: TRBJ2-2
D gene: .
V gene: TRBV4-3
clone size: .
CDR3 protein: CASSQGSSSNTGELFF
CDR3 DNA: TGCGCCAGCAGCCAAGGCTCGTCCTCGAACACCGGGGAGCTGTTTTTT

J gene: TRBJ1-1
D gene: TRBD1
V gene: TRBV4-2
clone size: .
CDR3 protein: CASSQNPGQGTNTEAFF
CDR3 DNA: TGTGCCAGCAGCCAAAACCCGGGACAGGGTACGAACACTGAAGCTTTCTTT

J gene: TRBJ2-7
D gene: .
V gene: TRBV11-3
clone size: once
CDR3 protein: CASSLDLPYEQYF
CDR3 DNA: TGTGCCAGCAGCTTAGATCTGCCCTACGAGCAGTACTTC

J gene: TRBJ2-5
D gene: .
V gene: TRBV13
clone size: .
CDR3 protein: CASSPGTGEETQYF
CDR3 DNA: TGTGCCAGCAGCCCCGGGACCGGGGAGGAGACCCAGTACTTC

J gene: TRBJ2-7
D gene: .
V gene: TRBV28
clone size: .
CDR3 protein: CASNPPGLSYEQYF
CDR3 DNA: TGTGCCAGCAATCCCCCGGGCCTCTCCTACGAGCAGTACTTC

J gene: TRBJ2-3
D gene: .
V gene: TRBV2
clone size: .
CDR3 protein: CASSDQTGGDTQYF
CDR3 DNA: TGTGCCAGCAGTGATCAGACCGGGGGAGATACGCAGTATTTT

J gene: TRBJ2-5
D gene: .
V gene: TRBV10-1
clone size: .
CDR3 protein: CASSHSEETQYF
CDR3 DNA: TGCGCCAGCAGCCACTCGGAGGAGACCCAGTACTTC

J gene: TRBJ2-1
D gene: .
V gene: TRBV7-6
clone size: .
CDR3 protein: CASSLGGEVSDNEQFF
CDR3 DNA: TGTGCCAGCAGCTTAGGAGGGGAGGTTTCGGACAATGAGCAGTTCTTC

J gene: TRBJ2-2
D gene: TRBD2
V gene: TRBV9
clone size: .
CDR3 protein: CASSATKGAGGPTGELFF
CDR3 DNA: TGTGCCAGCAGCGCAACCAAAGGAGCGGGAGGCCCCACCGGGGAGCTGTTTTTT

J gene: TRBJ2-7
D gene: .
V gene: TRBV5-5
clone size: .
CDR3 protein: CASSSLGKEQYF
CDR3 DNA: TGTGCCAGCAGCTCGCTTGGGAAAGAGCAGTACTTC

J gene: TRBJ1-1
D gene: .
V gene: TRBV4-3
clone size: .
CDR3 protein: CASSQAWGGATEAFF
CDR3 DNA: TGCGCCAGCAGCCAAGCTTGGGGAGGGGCCACTGAAGCTTTCTTT

J gene: TRBJ2-3
D gene: .
V gene: TRBV7-2
clone size: .
CDR3 protein: CASSLGETTDTQYF
CDR3 DNA: TGTGCCAGCAGCTTAGGGGAGACCACAGATACGCAGTATTTT

J gene: TRBJ1-5
D gene: .
V gene: TRBV28
clone size: .
CDR3 protein: CASSLPDQPQHF
CDR3 DNA: TGTGCCAGCAGTTTACCAGATCAGCCCCAGCATTTT

J gene: TRBJ1-1
D gene: .
V gene: TRBV25-1
clone size: once
CDR3 protein: CASSEYWQGGAAFF
CDR3 DNA: TGTGCCAGCAGTGAATATTGGCAGGGAGGTGCCGCTTTCTTT

J gene: TRBJ2-7
D gene: .
V gene: TRBV30
clone size: .
CDR3 protein: CAWSKGSLYEQYF
CDR3 DNA: TGTGCCTGGAGCAAAGGGAGCCTTTACGAGCAGTACTTC